This T cell receptor beta chain was recorded in a study of CD8 T cells in ankylosing spondylitis. V lost 2 bases, J lost 4 bases, and 3 bases stayed unmatched. Germline lookup yields CDR1 LGHDT and CDR2 YNNKEL (reference sequence). The length of the CDR3 is 14 residues. Quantitative 5'-RACE with molecular barcodes was used to make the TCR beta libraries. TCRdb ran MiXCR on the 5' RACE reads and lists one entry per CDR3 protein. The table has about 250,000 distinct CDR3 sequences, under 20% seen once. This clonotype was seen repeatedly, ten times or more. The source material was blood, either unsorted or a sorted T cell fraction (not recorded which). The source is a male donor with ankylosing spondylitis or in good health (not recorded which). This rearrangement joins TRBV3-1 to TRBJ1-1; the match to TRBD1 covers 8 bases. The CDR3 spells CASSQQTGVTEAFF. CDR3 bases: TGTGCCAGCAGCCAACAGACAGGGGTCACTGAAGCTTTCTTT. The full variable domain, its missing parts supplied by reference TRBV3-1 and TRBJ1-1, is DTAVSQTPKYLVTQMGNDKSIKCEQNLGHDTMYWYKQDSKKFLKIMFSYNNKELIINETVPNRFSPKSPDKAHLNLHINSLELGDSAVYFCASSQQTGVTEAFFGQGTRLTVV.